Included here is one T cell receptor beta chain sequence, with context. The data belong to a study of shared clonotypes between healthy human individuals. The trim removed 4 bases at V and 4 bases at J, leaving 4 bases unmatched. This CDR3 spans 15 amino acids. Germline V gene lookup returns CDR1 SEHNR and CDR2 FQNEAQ (reference sequence). The repertoire was sequenced with immunoSEQ multiplex PCR; TCRdb's copy has only in-frame clones and lacks some. The sample yields some 92,000 clones, around 43% seen once. The chain is built from TRBV7-9 and TRBJ2-2; 9 positions agree with TRBD1. Source material: PBMCs. The sequence derives from a woman in her forties in good health. Some clones in this sample may be carry-over from other donors' samples. CDR3 bases: TGTGCCAGCAGCTCGAGACAGGGGGGCACCGGGGAGCTGTTTTTT. Its translation is CASSSRQGGTGELFF.